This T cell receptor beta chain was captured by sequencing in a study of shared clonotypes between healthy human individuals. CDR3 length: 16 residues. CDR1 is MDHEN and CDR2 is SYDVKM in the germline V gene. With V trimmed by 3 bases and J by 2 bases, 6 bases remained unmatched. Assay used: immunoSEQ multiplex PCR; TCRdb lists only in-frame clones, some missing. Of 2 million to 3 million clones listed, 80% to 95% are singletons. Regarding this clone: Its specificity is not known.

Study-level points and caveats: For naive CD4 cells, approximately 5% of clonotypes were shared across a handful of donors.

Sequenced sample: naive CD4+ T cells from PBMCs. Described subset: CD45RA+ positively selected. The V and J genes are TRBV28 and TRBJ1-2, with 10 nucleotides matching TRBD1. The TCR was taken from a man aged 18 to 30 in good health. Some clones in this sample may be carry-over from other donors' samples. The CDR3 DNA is TGTGCCAGCAGTTTGCGACAGGGGGCAAAGAACTATGGCTACACCTTC. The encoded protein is CASSLRQGAKNYGYTF.